These 16 T cell receptor beta chains originate from one sample sequenced in a study of T cell responses to AZD1222 COVID-19 vaccine. Using immunoSEQ multiplex PCR, the repertoire was profiled, and TCRdb retains in-frame clones only, with some absent. The repertoire holds roughly 150,000 clones, over 80% seen once, with about 9% in the top ten. Specimen: peripheral blood, collected 28 days after the second AZD1222 dose. All receptors come from an adult who received the AZD1222 COVID-19 vaccine.

The rearrangement links TRBV14 to TRBJ2-7; D not certain. This CDR3 contains 14 residues. V lost 0 bases to trimming and J lost 5 bases, with 11 bases between them. From germline, CDR1 is SGHDN and CDR2 FVKESK. CDR3 DNA sequence: TGTGCCAGCAGCCAAGATCTAGGGTTCGACGAGCAGTACTTC. The encoded protein is CASSQDLGFDEQYF. Drawing the rest from reference TRBV14 and TRBJ2-7, the complete variable domain is EAGVTQFPSHSVIEKGQTVTLRCDPISGHDNLYWYRRVMGKEIKFLLHFVKESKQDESGMPNNRFLAERTGGTYSTLKVQPAELEDSGVYFCASSQDLGFDEQYFGPGTRLTVT.

The gene calls are TRBV7-9 and TRBJ2-7; the D is unclear. The CDR3 is 14 amino acids. Germline V gene data show CDR1 as SEHNR and CDR2 as FQNEAQ (reference sequence). V was shortened by 5 bases and J by 5 bases, with 16 bases between the two germline ends. CDR3 coding DNA: TGTGCCAGCAGCCTAAGCGTGACTGGGGACGAGCAGTACTTC. Translated: CASSLSVTGDEQYF.

The chain joins TRBV4-1 to TRBJ2-1, with unresolved D. CDR3 length equals 11 residues. The germline V gene encodes CDR1 MGHRA and CDR2 YSYEKL. Trimming left V 5 bases short and J 8 bases short, with 7 bases between. The DNA for the CDR3 is TGCGCCAGCAGCTACTTACATGAGCAGTTCTTC. It is translated as CASSYLHEQFF.

This clone is a singleton in its sample. The J gene is TRBJ2-3, the V gene TRBV18, with D uncertain. Germline V gene sequence: CDR1 KGHSH, CDR2 LQKENI. The V and J ends lost 1 base and 6 bases respectively, with 5 bases between them. The CDR3 has 12 amino acids. In nucleotides, the CDR3 is TGTGCCAGCTCACCACTTGTGGATACGCAGTATTTT. Protein: CASSPLVDTQYF.

J is TRBJ2-5 and V is TRBV6-5; 8 bases are a match to TRBD1. The germline V gene has CDR1 MNHEY and CDR2 SVGAGI. This CDR3 is built from 13 residues. Trimming cost V 8 bases and J 0 bases; bases outside gene matches: 2. CDR3 protein: CASQGAYQETQYF. CDR3 coding DNA: TGTGCCAGCCAGGGGGCCTACCAAGAGACCCAGTACTTC.

This sequence joins TRBV5-4 and TRBJ2-5; tentative D call: TRBD1 (5 bases). Trimming shortened V by 3 bases and J by 2 bases, and 11 bases separated the two germline ends. Looked up from germline, CDR1 is SGHNT and CDR2 is YYREEE (reference sequence). There are 14 residues in the CDR3. Here the CDR3 reads CASSYDSRQETQYF. The CDR3 DNA is TGTGCCAGCAGCTACGACAGCCGTCAAGAGACCCAGTACTTC. The entire variable domain, with the rest obtained from reference TRBV5-4 and TRBJ2-5, is as follows: ETGVTQSPTHLIKTRGQQVTLRCSSQSGHNTVSWYQQALGQGPQFIFQYYREEENGRGNFPPRFSGLQFPNYSSELNVNALELDDSALYLCASSYDSRQETQYFGPGTRLLVL.

This clone has a single count. Here the CDR3 DNA reads TGTGCCAGCAGCCCCTTCCTGACAGGTCTGGAGACCCAGTACTTC. This sequence encodes CASSPFLTGLETQYF. This sequence joins TRBV7-9 and TRBJ2-5; a possible D gene is TRBD1 (6 bases). CDR3 length: 15 amino acids. Germline-derived CDR1 and CDR2 are SEHNR and FQNEAQ (reference sequence). V lost 5 bases and J 5 bases, leaving 18 bases between the germline ends.

This clone appeared a single time. The chain links TRBV14 to TRBJ2-2, with 11 nucleotides matching TRBD2. Germline CDR1 reads SGHDN; CDR2 reads FVKESK. The CDR3 is 17 amino acids. V gave up 3 bases and J gave up 0 bases; unmatched junction bases: 3. The CDR3 is CASSQGTSGSNTGELFF. DNA for the CDR3: TGTGCCAGCAGCCAGGGGACTAGCGGTTCGAACACCGGGGAGCTGTTTTTT.

This chain joins TRBV4-1 and TRBJ1-5; possible D gene TRBD1, 5 bases. This CDR3 is built from 14 residues. The germline V gene has CDR1 MGHRA and CDR2 YSYEKL. Trimming removed 1 base from V and 9 bases from J, with 13 bases in between. The DNA of the CDR3 is TGCGCCAGCAGCCAAGTGTCCCCTGGGGGGCCCCAGCATTTT. Translation: CASSQVSPGGPQHF.

This clone was counted between two and nine times. V and J are TRBV4-3 and TRBJ2-7, with D perhaps assigned TRBD1 or TRBD2 (5 bases each). The V end lost 0 bases, the J end lost 2 bases, and 11 bases lay between the germline ends. CDR3 length: 15 amino acids. Germline CDR1 LGHNA, CDR2 YSLEER. CDR3 protein: CASSQESPGPYEQYF. DNA for the CDR3: TGCGCCAGCAGCCAAGAAAGCCCGGGACCCTACGAGCAGTACTTC.

V is TRBV11-3 and J is TRBJ2-1; 14 bases agree with TRBD2. Germline loops: CDR1 SGHNT, CDR2 YENEEA. V shed 5 bases, J shed 9 bases, and the junction held 15 bases outside the gene matches. This CDR3 comprises 18 residues. DNA for the CDR3: TGTGCCAGCAGCATTGCACAGGGGACTAGCGGGAGAATGAGTGAGCAGTTCTTC. It encodes CASSIAQGTSGRMSEQFF.

This rearrangement joins TRBV19 to TRBJ2-7; D is uncertain. V was pared by 5 bases and J by 1 base, with 9 bases between. Per germline, CDR1 LNHDA and CDR2 SQIVND (reference sequence). This CDR3 comprises 13 residues. The CDR3 DNA follows: TGTGCCAGTAGTCCGCTCCTTTCCTACGAGCAGTACTTC. Translated: CASSPLLSYEQYF.

This chain joins TRBV19 and TRBJ1-4, with a possible D match to TRBD1 (6 bases). V shed 6 bases and J shed 7 bases, with 18 bases lying between them. This CDR3 spans 15 amino acids. Germline V gives CDR1 LNHDA, CDR2 SQIVND (reference sequence). The CDR3 sequence is CASSEGGLRGEKLFF. CDR3 coding DNA: TGTGCCAGTAGCGAAGGGGGGCTGAGGGGTGAAAAACTGTTTTTT.

Only one count was recorded for this clone. The chain has TRBV19 and TRBJ2-7; TRBD2 agrees at 10 bases. The CDR3 runs to 15 residues. V lost 5 bases to trimming and J lost 4 bases; unmatched junction nucleotides: 8. Germline assignment: CDR1 LNHDA and CDR2 SQIVND (reference sequence). CDR3 loop: CASSSVAGGKYEQYF. DNA for the CDR3: TGTGCCAGTAGTTCAGTAGCGGGAGGAAAGTACGAGCAGTACTTC.

The chain combines TRBV6-5 with TRBJ2-7; TRBD1 matches at 7 bases. This CDR3 has 13 amino acids. V was pared by 6 bases and J by 2 bases, with 4 bases of the junction left unmatched. From germline, CDR1 is MNHEY and CDR2 SVGAGI. The CDR3 DNA is TGTGCCAGCAGGGTACAGGGGCCCTACGAGCAGTACTTC. Its protein product is CASRVQGPYEQYF.

This chain joins TRBV6-2 or TRBV6-3 and TRBJ2-5; D is perhaps TRBD1 (5 bases). Germline loops: CDR1 MNHEY, CDR2 SVGEGT. CDR3 length: 21 residues. The germline V and J ends were trimmed by 0 bases and 1 base, with 27 bases remaining between them. The CDR3 region has the DNA TGTGCCAGCAGTTACTCGAGTCGGGCAGGGCCTTCTGCCCGGAGCCAAGAGACCCAGTACTTC. It encodes CASSYSSRAGPSARSQETQYF.